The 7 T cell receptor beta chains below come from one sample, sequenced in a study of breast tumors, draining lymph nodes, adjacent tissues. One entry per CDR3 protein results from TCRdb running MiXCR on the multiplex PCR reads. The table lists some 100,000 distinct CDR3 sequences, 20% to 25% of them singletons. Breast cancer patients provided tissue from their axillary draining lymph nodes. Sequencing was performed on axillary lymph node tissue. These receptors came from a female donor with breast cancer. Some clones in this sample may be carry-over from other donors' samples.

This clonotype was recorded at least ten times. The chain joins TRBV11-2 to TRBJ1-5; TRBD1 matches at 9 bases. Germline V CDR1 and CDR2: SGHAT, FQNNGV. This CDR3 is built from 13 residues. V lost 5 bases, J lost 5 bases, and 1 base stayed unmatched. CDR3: CASSTGGDQPQHF. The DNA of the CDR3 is TGTGCCAGCAGCACAGGGGGCGATCAGCCCCAGCATTTT.

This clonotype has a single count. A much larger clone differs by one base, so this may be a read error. The CDR3 is CASTLHTAGYGYIF. CDR3 coding DNA: TGTGCCAGCACTCTTCATACCGCCGGCTATGGCTACATCTTC. The chain links TRBV12-3 or TRBV12-4 to TRBJ1-2, with unresolved D. This CDR3 is built from 14 residues.

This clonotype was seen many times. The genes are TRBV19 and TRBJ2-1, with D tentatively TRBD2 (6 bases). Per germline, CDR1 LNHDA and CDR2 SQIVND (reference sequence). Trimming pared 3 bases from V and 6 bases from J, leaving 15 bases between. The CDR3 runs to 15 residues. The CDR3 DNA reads TGTGCCAGTAGTATTCCGGGACTCAGCACCAATGAGCAGTTCTTC. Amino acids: CASSIPGLSTNEQFF.

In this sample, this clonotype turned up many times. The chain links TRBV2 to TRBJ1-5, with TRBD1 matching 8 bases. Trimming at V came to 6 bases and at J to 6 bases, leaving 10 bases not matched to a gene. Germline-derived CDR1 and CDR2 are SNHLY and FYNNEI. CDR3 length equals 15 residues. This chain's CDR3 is CASRDVDRDGQPQHF. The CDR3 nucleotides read TGTGCCAGCAGAGACGTGGACAGGGACGGTCAGCCCCAGCATTTT.

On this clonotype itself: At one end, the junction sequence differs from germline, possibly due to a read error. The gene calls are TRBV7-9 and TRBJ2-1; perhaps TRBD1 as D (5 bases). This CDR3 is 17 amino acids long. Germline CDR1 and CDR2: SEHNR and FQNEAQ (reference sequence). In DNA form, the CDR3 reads TGCGCCAGCAGCTTAGGAGACAGAAGATTATTCTACAATGAGCGGTTCTTC. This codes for CASSLGDRRLFYNERFF. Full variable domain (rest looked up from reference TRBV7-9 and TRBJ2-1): DTGVSQNPRHKITKRGQNVTFRCDPISEHNRLYWYRQTLGQGPEFLTYFQNEAQLEKSRLLSDRFSAERPKGSFSTLEIQRTEQGDSAMYLCASSLGDRRLFYNERFFGPGTRLTVL.

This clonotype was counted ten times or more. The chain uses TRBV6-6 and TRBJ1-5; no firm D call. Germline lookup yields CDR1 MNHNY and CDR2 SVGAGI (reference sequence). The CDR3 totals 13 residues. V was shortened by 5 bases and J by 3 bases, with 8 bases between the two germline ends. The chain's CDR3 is CASSPGNNQPQHF. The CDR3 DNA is TGTGCCAGCAGTCCCGGGAACAATCAGCCCCAGCATTTT.

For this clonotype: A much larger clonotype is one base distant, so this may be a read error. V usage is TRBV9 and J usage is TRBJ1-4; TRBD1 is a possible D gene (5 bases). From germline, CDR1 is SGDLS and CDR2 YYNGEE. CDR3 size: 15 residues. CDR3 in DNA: TGTGCCGGCAGCCCTTATGCACAGGACCATGAAAAACTGTTTTTT. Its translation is CAGSPYAQDHEKLFF.